Each of the 8 T cell receptor beta chains below was sequenced from the same sample in a study of shared clonotypes between healthy human individuals. Clones were sequenced by immunoSEQ multiplex PCR, and TCRdb holds only the in-frame ones, with some missing. Here the sample spans a few hundred thousand clones, approximately 79% being singletons. Sequencing used PBMCs. The receptors come from a woman in her forties in good health. Some clones in this sample may be carry-over from other donors' samples.

This chain connects TRBV27 to TRBJ2-1, with 10 positions matching TRBD2. In germline, CDR1 is MNHEY, CDR2 SMNVEV (reference sequence). The ends lost 4 bases at V and 15 bases at J; junction bases unmatched: 9. The CDR3 has 13 residues. The CDR3 region is CASSWGAGGRRFF. DNA of the CDR3: TGTGCCAGCAGTTGGGGAGCGGGAGGGCGCCGGTTCTTC.

The chain uses TRBV11-2 and TRBJ1-5, with a tentative D call TRBD1 (5 bases). Germline V gene lookup returns CDR1 SGHAT and CDR2 FQNNGV. This CDR3 contains 13 residues. Between the trimmed V and J ends, which lost 4 bases and 1 base, there was a span of 5 bases. The chain's CDR3 is CASSWDSNQPQHF. Here the CDR3 DNA reads TGTGCCAGCAGCTGGGACAGCAATCAGCCCCAGCATTTT.

The chain carries TRBV5-1 and TRBJ2-7, with D unclear. V was cut by 2 bases and J by 3 bases, with 12 bases left in between. The CDR3 has 14 amino acids. Per the germline V gene, CDR1 is SGHRS and CDR2 is YFSETQ. DNA of the CDR3: TGCGCCAGCAGCTTCGAGTGGCGAAGCTACGAGCAGTACTTC. As protein: CASSFEWRSYEQYF.

This clone was observed a single time. The chain uses TRBV19 and TRBJ2-7; TRBD2 might be the D (6 bases). The CDR3 sequence is 15 residues long. V shed 5 bases and J shed 2 bases, with 16 bases lying between them. CDR1 is LNHDA and CDR2 is SQIVND in the germline V gene (reference sequence). CDR3 residues: CASSFRDGEAYEQYF. Written as DNA, the CDR3 is TGTGCCAGTAGTTTCCGGGACGGGGAGGCCTACGAGCAGTACTTC.

This chain connects TRBV29-1 to TRBJ2-3; 10 bases are shared with TRBD2. The J segment lost 4 bases and the V segment lost 6 bases, leaving 10 bases of the junction unmatched. The germline V gene has CDR1 SQVTM and CDR2 ANQGSEA. The length of the CDR3 is 15 residues. The CDR3 is CSVGGLAVLADTQYF. The DNA for the CDR3 is TGCAGCGTCGGTGGACTAGCGGTCTTGGCAGATACGCAGTATTTT.

J is TRBJ2-7 and V is TRBV27; 8 bases fit TRBD2. This CDR3 is built from 15 residues. V shed 2 bases and J 2 bases; nucleotides not matched to a gene: 5. The germline gives CDR1 MNHEY, CDR2 SMNVEV (reference sequence). CDR3 sequence reads: CASSLRGRSTYEQYF. CDR3 DNA sequence: TGTGCCAGCAGTTTACGCGGGAGGTCTACCTACGAGCAGTACTTC.

The CDR3 DNA reads TGTGCCAGCAGTCTGAGGGGTAGCGGCCAAGAGACCCAGTACTTC. Residues: CASSLRGSGQETQYF. The J gene is TRBJ2-5, the V gene TRBV2, with D perhaps TRBD2 (6 bases). Per germline, CDR1 SNHLY and CDR2 FYNNEI. The V end was cut by 5 bases, the J end by 1 base, with 14 bases between. The CDR3 covers 15 residues. The variable domain in full, completed from reference TRBV2 and TRBJ2-5, reads EPEVTQTPSHQVTQMGQEVILRCVPISNHLYFYWYRQILGQKVEFLVSFYNNEISEKSEIFDDQFSVERPDGSNFTLKIRSTKLEDSAMYFCASSLRGSGQETQYFGPGTRLLVL.

The V call is TRBV7-8, the J call TRBJ2-1; no firm D call. The V and J ends lost 5 bases and 10 bases respectively, with 18 bases between them. The CDR3 contains 14 residues. Germline CDR1 and CDR2: SGHVS and FQNEAQ. CDR3 nucleotide sequence: TGTGCCAGCAGCGCCCGAGGACGCCCAATGGAGCAGTTCTTC. Amino acid sequence: CASSARGRPMEQFF.